Listed below are T cell receptor beta chains from one sample, sequenced in a study of blood T cell repertoires in COVID-19. This table comes from immunoSEQ multiplex PCR, and its TCRdb copy is limited to in-frame clones, with some not included. The sample lists 57,000 or so clones, 70% to 85% seen once, with roughly a sixth in the top ten. Sample: peripheral blood. Receptor source: a man between 65 and 85 years old with active COVID-19. Each CDR3 is given with its conserved first and last residue. D genes are given only for firm matches. Expanded clones get a size class; other rows say once, few or many, or leave the size out.

CDR3 | DNA | J | size | D | V
CASSTPTSGMETQYF | TGTGCCAGCAGCACACCGACTAGCGGAATGGAGACCCAGTACTTC | TRBJ2-5 | once | TRBD2 | TRBV7-2
CASTREGQAYEQYF | TGCGCCAGCACCCGGGAGGGCCAGGCCTACGAGCAGTACTTC | TRBJ2-7 | few | TRBD2 | TRBV5-1
CASSQDLDRARGKNIQYF | TGTGCCAGCAGCCAGGACTTAGACAGGGCGAGGGGCAAAAACATTCAGTACTTC | TRBJ2-4 | once | TRBD1 | TRBV4-2
CAWSVRGSSQETQYF | TGTGCCTGGAGTGTACGAGGTAGCAGTCAAGAGACCCAGTACTTC | TRBJ2-5 | . | . | TRBV30
CASRGTATLEQYF | TGTGCCAGCCGCGGGACAGCTACGTTGGAGCAGTACTTC | TRBJ2-7 | . | . | TRBV28
CASSELQGLNSPLHF | TGTGCCAGCAGTGAGTTGCAGGGCCTTAATTCACCCCTCCACTTT | TRBJ1-6 | . | . | TRBV2
CASSLLGPRNTEAFF | TGCGCCAGCAGCTTGCTTGGCCCCCGGAACACTGAAGCTTTCTTT | TRBJ1-1 | . | . | TRBV5-1
CASSVDPLSGSSYEQYF | TGTGCCAGCAGCGTAGACCCTCTCAGCGGGAGCTCCTACGAGCAGTACTTC | TRBJ2-7 | . | TRBD2 | TRBV9
CASSTSSEKLFF | TGTGCTAGCTCCACCTCAAGCGAAAAACTGTTTTTT | TRBJ1-4 | few | . | TRBV12-5
CASSLGQAFTTQYF | TGTGCCAGCAGCCTGGGACAAGCATTTACGACGCAGTACTTC | TRBJ2-7 | few | . | TRBV7-9
CASSTYRTEQYF | TGTGCCAGCAGTACCTACCGAACGGAGCAGTACTTC | TRBJ2-7 | . | . | TRBV12-3/TRBV12-4
CASSLGQSYGYTF | TGTGCCAGCAGCTTGGGACAGTCCTATGGCTACACCTTC | TRBJ1-2 | . | . | TRBV5-6